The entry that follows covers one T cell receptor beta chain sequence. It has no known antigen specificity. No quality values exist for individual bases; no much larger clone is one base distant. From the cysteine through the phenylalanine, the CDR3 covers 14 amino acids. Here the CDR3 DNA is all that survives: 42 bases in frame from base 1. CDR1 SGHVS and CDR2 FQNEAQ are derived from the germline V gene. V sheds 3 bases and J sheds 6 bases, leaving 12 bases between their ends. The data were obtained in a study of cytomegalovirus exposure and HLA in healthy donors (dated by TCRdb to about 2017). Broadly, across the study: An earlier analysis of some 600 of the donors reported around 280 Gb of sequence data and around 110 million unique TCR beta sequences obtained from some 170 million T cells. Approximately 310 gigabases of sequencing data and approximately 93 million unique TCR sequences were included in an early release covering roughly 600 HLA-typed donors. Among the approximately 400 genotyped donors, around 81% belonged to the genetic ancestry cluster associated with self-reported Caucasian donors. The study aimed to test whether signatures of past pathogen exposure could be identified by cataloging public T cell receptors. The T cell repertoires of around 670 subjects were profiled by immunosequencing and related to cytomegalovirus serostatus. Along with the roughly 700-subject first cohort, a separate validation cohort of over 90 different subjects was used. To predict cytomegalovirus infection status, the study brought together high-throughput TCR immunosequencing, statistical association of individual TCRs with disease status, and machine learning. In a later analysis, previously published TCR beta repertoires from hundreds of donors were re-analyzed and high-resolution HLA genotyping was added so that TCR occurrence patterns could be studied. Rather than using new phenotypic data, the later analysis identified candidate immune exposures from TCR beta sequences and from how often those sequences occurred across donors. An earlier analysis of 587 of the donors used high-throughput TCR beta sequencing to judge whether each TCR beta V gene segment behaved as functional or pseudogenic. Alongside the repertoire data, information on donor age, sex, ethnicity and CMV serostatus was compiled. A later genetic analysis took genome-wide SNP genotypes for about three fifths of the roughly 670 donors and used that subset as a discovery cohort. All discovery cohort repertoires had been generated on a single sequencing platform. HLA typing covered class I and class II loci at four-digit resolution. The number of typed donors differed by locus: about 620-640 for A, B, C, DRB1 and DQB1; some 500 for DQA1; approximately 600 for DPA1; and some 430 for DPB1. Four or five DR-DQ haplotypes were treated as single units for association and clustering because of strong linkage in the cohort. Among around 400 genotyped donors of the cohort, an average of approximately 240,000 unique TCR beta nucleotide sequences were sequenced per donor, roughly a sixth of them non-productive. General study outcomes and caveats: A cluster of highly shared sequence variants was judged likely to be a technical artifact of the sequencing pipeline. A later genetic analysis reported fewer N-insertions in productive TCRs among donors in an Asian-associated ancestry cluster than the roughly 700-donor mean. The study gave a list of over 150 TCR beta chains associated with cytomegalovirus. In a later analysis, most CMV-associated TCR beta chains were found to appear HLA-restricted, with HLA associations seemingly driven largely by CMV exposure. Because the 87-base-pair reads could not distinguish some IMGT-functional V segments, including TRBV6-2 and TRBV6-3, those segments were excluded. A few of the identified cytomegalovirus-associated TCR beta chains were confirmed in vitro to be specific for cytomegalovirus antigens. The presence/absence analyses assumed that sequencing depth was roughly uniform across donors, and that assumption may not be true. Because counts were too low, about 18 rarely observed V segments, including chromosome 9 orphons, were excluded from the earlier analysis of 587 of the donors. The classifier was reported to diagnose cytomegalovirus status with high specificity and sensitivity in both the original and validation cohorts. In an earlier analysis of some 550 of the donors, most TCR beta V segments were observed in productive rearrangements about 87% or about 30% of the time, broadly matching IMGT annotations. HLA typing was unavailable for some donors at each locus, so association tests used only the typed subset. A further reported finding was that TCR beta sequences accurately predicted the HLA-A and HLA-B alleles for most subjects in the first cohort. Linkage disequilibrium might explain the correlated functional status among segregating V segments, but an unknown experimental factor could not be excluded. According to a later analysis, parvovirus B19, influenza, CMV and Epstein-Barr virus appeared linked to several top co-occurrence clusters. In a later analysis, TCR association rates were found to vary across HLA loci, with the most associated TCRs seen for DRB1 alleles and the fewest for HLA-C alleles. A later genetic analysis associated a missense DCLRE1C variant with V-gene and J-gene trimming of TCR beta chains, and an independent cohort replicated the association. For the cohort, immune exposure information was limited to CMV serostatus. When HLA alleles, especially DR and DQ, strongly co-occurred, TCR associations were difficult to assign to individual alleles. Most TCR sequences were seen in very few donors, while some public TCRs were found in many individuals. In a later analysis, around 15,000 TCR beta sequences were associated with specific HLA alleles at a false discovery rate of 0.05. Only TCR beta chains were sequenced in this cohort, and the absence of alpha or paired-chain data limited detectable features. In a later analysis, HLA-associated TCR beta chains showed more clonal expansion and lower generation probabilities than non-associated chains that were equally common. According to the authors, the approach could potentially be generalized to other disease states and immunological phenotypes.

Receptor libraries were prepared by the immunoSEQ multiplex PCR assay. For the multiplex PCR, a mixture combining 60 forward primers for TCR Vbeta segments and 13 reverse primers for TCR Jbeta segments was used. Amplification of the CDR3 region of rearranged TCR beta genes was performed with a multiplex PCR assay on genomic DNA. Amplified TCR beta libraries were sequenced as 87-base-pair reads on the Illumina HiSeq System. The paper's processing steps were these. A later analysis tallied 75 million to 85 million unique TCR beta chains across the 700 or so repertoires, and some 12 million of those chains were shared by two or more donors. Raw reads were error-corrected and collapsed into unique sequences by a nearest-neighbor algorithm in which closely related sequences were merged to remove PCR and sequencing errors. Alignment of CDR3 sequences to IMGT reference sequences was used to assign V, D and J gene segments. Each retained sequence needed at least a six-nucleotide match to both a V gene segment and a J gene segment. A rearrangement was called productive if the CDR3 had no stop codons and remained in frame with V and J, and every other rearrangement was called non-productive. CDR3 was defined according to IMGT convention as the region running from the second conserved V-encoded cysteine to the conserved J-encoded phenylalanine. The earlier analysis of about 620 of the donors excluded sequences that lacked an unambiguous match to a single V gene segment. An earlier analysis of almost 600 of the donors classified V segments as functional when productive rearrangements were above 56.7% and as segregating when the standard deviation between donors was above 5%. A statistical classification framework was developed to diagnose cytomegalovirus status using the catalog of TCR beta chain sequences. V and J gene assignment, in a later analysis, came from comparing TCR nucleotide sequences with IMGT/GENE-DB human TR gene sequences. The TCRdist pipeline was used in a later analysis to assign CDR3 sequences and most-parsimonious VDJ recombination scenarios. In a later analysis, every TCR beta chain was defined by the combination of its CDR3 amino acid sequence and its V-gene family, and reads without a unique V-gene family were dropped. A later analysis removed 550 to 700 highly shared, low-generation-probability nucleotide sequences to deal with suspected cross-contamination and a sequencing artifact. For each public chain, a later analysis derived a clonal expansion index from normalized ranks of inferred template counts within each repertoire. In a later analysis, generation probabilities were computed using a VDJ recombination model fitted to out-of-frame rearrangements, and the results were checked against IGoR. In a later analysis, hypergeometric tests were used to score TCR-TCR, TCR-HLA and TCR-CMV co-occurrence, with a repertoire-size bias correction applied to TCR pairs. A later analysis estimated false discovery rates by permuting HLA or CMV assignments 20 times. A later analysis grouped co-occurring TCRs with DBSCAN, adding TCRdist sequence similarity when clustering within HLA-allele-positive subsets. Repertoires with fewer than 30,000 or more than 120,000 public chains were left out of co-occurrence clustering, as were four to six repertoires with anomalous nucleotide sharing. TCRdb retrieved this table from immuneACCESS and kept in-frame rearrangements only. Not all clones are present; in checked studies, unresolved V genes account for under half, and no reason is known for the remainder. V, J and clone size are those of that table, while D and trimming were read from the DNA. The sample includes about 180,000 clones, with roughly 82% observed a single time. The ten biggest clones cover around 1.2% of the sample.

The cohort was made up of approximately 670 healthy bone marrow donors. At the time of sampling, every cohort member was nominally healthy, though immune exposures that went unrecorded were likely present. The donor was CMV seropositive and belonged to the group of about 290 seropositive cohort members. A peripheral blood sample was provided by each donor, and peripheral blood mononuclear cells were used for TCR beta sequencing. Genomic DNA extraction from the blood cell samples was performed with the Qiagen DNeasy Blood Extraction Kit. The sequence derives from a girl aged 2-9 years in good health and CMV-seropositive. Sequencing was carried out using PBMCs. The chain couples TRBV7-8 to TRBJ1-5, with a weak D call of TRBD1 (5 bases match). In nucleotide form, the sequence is TGTGCCAGCAGCTTCACCAGGGTCGGTCAGCCCCAGCATTTT. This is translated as CASSFTRVGQPQHF.